This TCR beta chain came from a study of blood T cell repertoires in COVID-19. In the study overall: From T cells, B-cell-depleted T cells, or PBMCs came the material, which was cDNA or gDNA.

Germline loops: CDR1 LGHDT, CDR2 YNNKEL (reference sequence). V lost 5 bases to trimming and J lost 10 bases, with 14 bases between them. There are 12 residues in the CDR3. Those enrolled, adults aged roughly 18 to 100 years, came from around 24 US areas. Participant-given clinical history determined each cohort assignment. Cohort 3 donors were reported recovered after two negative PCRs, clearance, or symptom resolution. The assay was immunoSEQ multiplex PCR, and TCRdb's table has in-frame clones only and misses some. The data show about 300,000 clones, with 85% to 90% seen just once and roughly a tenth held by the top ten.

This clonotype was obtained from a young woman who had recovered from COVID-19. Sequenced sample: PBMCs or T cells enriched from blood (not recorded which). V usage is TRBV3-1 (or the pseudogene TRBV3-2) and J usage is TRBJ1-1, with no clear D. In DNA, the CDR3 is TGTGCCAGCAGCGGTGTGGACTCTTTAGCTTTCTTT. Translating gives CASSGVDSLAFF.